The 30 T cell receptor beta chains reported below all come from one sample, sequenced in a study of blood T cells in healthy people across ages. Through a sample-barcoded 5' primer and a J-beta primer mix, a second PCR was run for 7 to 11 cycles. In TCRdb, the 5' RACE reads were re-called with MiXCR into one record per CDR3 protein. The sample lists 720,000 or so distinct CDR3 sequences; approximately 40% were seen once. Sequenced: blood. The receptors shown here come from a man older than 75 in good health.

The chain recombines TRBV12-3 or TRBV12-4 with TRBJ2-1, with D possibly TRBD2 on 5 matching bases. V was trimmed by 5 bases and J by 8 bases, leaving 13 bases between them. The CDR3 is made up of 13 amino acids. The CDR3 coding sequence is TGTGCCAGCAGTCCCCGAGAGGGCGATGAGCAGTTCTTC. It specifies CASSPREGDEQFF.

Many counts were recorded for this clonotype. The chain uses TRBV29-1 and TRBJ2-5, with D perhaps given as TRBD1 or TRBD2 (5 bases each). The CDR3 loop spans 12 amino acids. The germline CDR1 and CDR2 sequences are SQVTM and ANQGSEA. The ends were cut back, 1 base at V and 5 bases at J, with 8 bases in the middle. CDR3: CSVEGGSETQYF. CDR3 DNA: TGCAGCGTTGAAGGGGGGTCGGAGACCCAGTACTTC.

The chain carries TRBV7-2 and TRBJ2-5; D is uncertain. The ends were cut back, 5 bases at V and 0 bases at J, with 13 bases in the middle. From germline, CDR1 is SGHTA and CDR2 FQGNSA. This CDR3 has 15 residues. Written as DNA, the CDR3 is TGTGCCAGCAGCCACTCCACTGGTAACCAAGAGACCCAGTACTTC. This gives the protein CASSHSTGNQETQYF.

Regarding this clonotype: At one end, the junction sequence differs from germline, possibly due to a read error. The chain joins TRBV5-1 to TRBJ2-5; tentatively, D is TRBD1 (7 bases). CDR1 and CDR2 (germline): SGHRS, YFSETQ. The CDR3 is 11 amino acids. CDR3: CASREGQTQYF. CDR3 nucleotide sequence: TGCGCCAGCAGGGAGGGACAGACGCAGTACTTC.

The chain has TRBV7-2 and TRBJ2-6; D uncertain. Germline V gene lookup returns CDR1 SGHTA and CDR2 FQGNSA. This CDR3 region has 17 residues. V was pared by 4 bases and J by 0 bases, with 13 bases between. The CDR3, as DNA: TGTGCCAGCAGCTCGCCACTAATCAGCTCTGGGGCCAACGTCCTGACTTTC. The encoded protein is CASSSPLISSGANVLTF.

The sample holds a few counts of this clonotype. The chain has TRBV7-2 and TRBJ2-3; a possible D gene is TRBD2 (5 bases). There are 15 residues in the CDR3. The V end lost 6 bases, the J end lost 7 bases, and 20 bases lay between the germline ends. Germline V gives CDR1 SGHTA, CDR2 FQGNSA. DNA of the CDR3: TGTGCCAGCAGACGTCCGGGGTGGGAGAGAAATACGCAGTATTTT. Translating gives CASRRPGWERNTQYF.

A remark on this clonotype: An end of the junction does not agree with germline; a read error may underlie this. V usage is TRBV29-1 and J usage is TRBJ1-1; the D is unclear. There are 13 residues in the CDR3. CDR1 SQVTM and CDR2 ANQGSEA come from the germline V gene. The CDR3 sequence: CSVQDKANTEAFF. The CDR3 nucleotides are TGCAGCGTTCAAGACAAGGCGAACACTGAAGCTTTCTTT. Using reference TRBV29-1 and TRBJ1-1 for the parts outside the CDR3, the full variable domain is SAVISQKPSRDICQRGTSLTIQCQVDSQVTMMFWYRQQPGQSLTLIATANQGSEATYESGFVIDKFPISRPNLTFSTLTVSNMSPEDSSIYLCSVQDKANTEAFFGQGTRLTVV.

The chain combines TRBV9 with TRBJ2-7, with D possibly called TRBD1 or TRBD2 (5 bases each). Trimming pared 2 bases from V and 0 bases from J, leaving 18 bases between. The CDR3 extends over 17 amino acids. CDR1 is SGDLS, CDR2 YYNGEE, per germline. The CDR3 nucleotides read TGTGCCAGCAGCGTGGACTCGGGACGGGGAAGCTCCTACGAGCAGTACTTC. Its protein product is CASSVDSGRGSSYEQYF.

This clonotype was detected a few times. The chain recombines TRBV18 with TRBJ2-7; D unclear. Trimming pared 2 bases from V and 1 base from J, leaving 9 bases between. This CDR3 is 14 amino acids long. CDR1 is KGHSH, CDR2 LQKENI, per germline. The CDR3 coding sequence is TGTGCCAGCTCACCAGCAGTCCCTTCCTACGAGCAGTACTTC. Encoded protein: CASSPAVPSYEQYF.

V is TRBV15 and J is TRBJ2-7; 7 nucleotides match TRBD1. CDR3 length equals 15 residues. Looked up from germline, CDR1 is LNHNV and CDR2 is YYDKDF (reference sequence). V lost 5 bases, J lost 1 base, and 8 bases stayed unmatched. This CDR3 is CATSGRTGLSYEQYF. The CDR3, as DNA: TGTGCCACCAGCGGTCGGACAGGCCTTTCCTACGAGCAGTACTTC.

The rearrangement joins TRBV6-2 or TRBV6-3 to TRBJ2-5; D call uncertain. CDR3 size: 14 residues. Trimming took off 0 bases at V and 5 bases at J, with 10 bases between the two ends. Germline V gene sequence: CDR1 MNHEY, CDR2 SVGEGT. The CDR3 protein is CASSYSKVGETQYF. The CDR3 DNA reads TGTGCCAGCAGTTACTCGAAAGTGGGCGAGACCCAGTACTTC.

The chain joins TRBV19 to TRBJ2-4; 8 nucleotides match TRBD1. The J call could be wrong; TRBJ2-7 is a better fit for the DNA end. Germline lookup yields CDR1 LNHDA and CDR2 SQIVND (reference sequence). This CDR3 is built from 16 residues. CDR3 sequence reads: CASSISQDRDYYEQYF. CDR3 nucleotides: TGTGCCAGTAGTATATCCCAGGACAGGGATTATTACGAGCAGTACTTC.

This clonotype has a handful of counts. The gene calls are TRBV25-1 and TRBJ2-7; 7 bases are a match to TRBD2. V lost 6 bases to trimming and J lost 0 bases; unmatched junction nucleotides: 8. The CDR3 covers 15 residues. The germline CDR1 and CDR2 sequences are MGHDK and SYGVNS. The chain's CDR3 is CASSGWGGGSYEQYF. CDR3 in DNA: TGTGCCAGCAGCGGGTGGGGCGGGGGCTCCTACGAGCAGTACTTC.

The V gene is TRBV19, the J gene TRBJ2-6; TRBD1 matches at 8 bases. The V gene end was trimmed by 5 bases and the J gene end by 4 bases; junction bases not matched to a gene: 7. This CDR3 spans 16 amino acids. The germline V gene has CDR1 LNHDA and CDR2 SQIVND (reference sequence). The CDR3 reads CASSRSGGNGANVLTF. The CDR3 DNA follows: TGTGCCAGTAGTCGGTCAGGGGGCAACGGGGCCAACGTCCTGACTTTC.

The chain employs TRBV7-2 and TRBJ2-7; no clear D gene. Germline CDR1 SGHTA, CDR2 FQGNSA. The CDR3 length is 13 residues. The V gene lost 1 base and the J gene lost 2 bases, with 6 bases spanning the gap. The CDR3 region has the DNA TGTGCCAGCAGCTTAGTACTGCCCTACGAGCAGTACTTC. This encodes CASSLVLPYEQYF.

This clonotype turned up a few times. The rearrangement uses TRBV12-3 or TRBV12-4 and TRBJ2-3; no definite D call. This CDR3 has 14 residues. With 2 bases removed from V and 1 base from J, the gap between germline ends came to 7 bases. The CDR3 DNA is TGTGCCAGCAGTTTAAGGATCGGCACAGATACGCAGTATTTT. Encoded protein: CASSLRIGTDTQYF.

This clonotype has ten or more counts. V and J are TRBV6-2 or TRBV6-3 and TRBJ2-7; the D is unclear. Germline V gives CDR1 MNHEY, CDR2 SVGEGT. Trimming pared 6 bases from V and 6 bases from J, leaving 12 bases between. The CDR3 consists of 12 residues. CDR3 nucleotide sequence: TGTGCCAGCAGCTCCCTAGGGTTCGAGCAGTACTTC. It yields the protein CASSSLGFEQYF.

V gene TRBV7-9 combines with J gene TRBJ2-1; no reliable D call. In germline, CDR1 is SEHNR, CDR2 FQNEAQ (reference sequence). CDR3 length equals 15 residues. V dropped 3 bases and J dropped 6 bases, with 15 bases sitting between them. CDR3 DNA sequence: TGTGCCAGCAGCTTGCACCCCTCCAAGCCCAATGAGCAGTTCTTC. Translation gives CASSLHPSKPNEQFF.

At least ten counts were recorded for this clonotype. The chain joins TRBV29-1 to TRBJ2-3; 7 bases match TRBD1. Germline V lookup: CDR1 SQVTM, CDR2 ANQGSEA. Unmatched junction bases numbered 10, after V lost 6 bases and J lost 4 bases. The CDR3 runs 14 residues. The CDR3 sequence: CSVGETGSADTQYF. The CDR3 DNA is TGCAGCGTGGGGGAGACAGGGTCGGCAGATACGCAGTATTTT.

This clonotype was recorded once. The J gene is TRBJ2-3, the V gene TRBV4-3, with 7 positions matching TRBD2. With V trimmed by 4 bases and J by 2 bases, 9 bases remained unmatched. This CDR3 has 16 amino acids. Germline assignment: CDR1 LGHNA and CDR2 YSLEER. The DNA for the CDR3 is TGCGCCAGCAGCCCAGGGTATAGCGGGTACACAGATACGCAGTATTTT. Translation: CASSPGYSGYTDTQYF.

The chain links TRBV5-1 to TRBJ2-5, with D tentatively TRBD1 or TRBD2 (5 bases each). Germline-derived CDR1 and CDR2 are SGHRS and YFSETQ. The CDR3 spans 14 residues. Trimming cost V 0 bases and J 2 bases, with 8 bases left between them. The DNA of the CDR3 is TGCGCCAGCAGCTTGGATTGGGGGCAAGAGACCCAGTACTTC. This translates into CASSLDWGQETQYF.

The CDR3 DNA sequence: TGTGCCAGCTCACCGACCGGGACAGCGTACTACAATGAGCAGTTCTTC. Amino acids: CASSPTGTAYYNEQFF. The chain joins TRBV18 to TRBJ2-1, with 7 bases lining up with TRBD1. Looked up from germline, CDR1 is KGHSH and CDR2 is LQKENI. This CDR3 comprises 16 residues. The junction had 8 bases not matched to a gene; V was cut back by 3 bases and J by 3 bases.

The chain employs TRBV20-1 and TRBJ2-1; no reliable D call. Looked up from germline, CDR1 is DFQATT and CDR2 is SNEGSKA (reference sequence). CDR3 length: 10 amino acids. Trimming pared 3 bases from V and 9 bases from J, leaving 6 bases between. CDR3 DNA sequence: TGCAGTGCTAGTACCGTTGAGCAGTTCTTC. This codes for CSASTVEQFF.

This clonotype has at least ten counts. The CDR3 DNA reads as TGCAGTGCTAGAGACTTACAGGGGGCTTTAGCCAAAAACATTCAGTACTTC. Its protein is CSARDLQGALAKNIQYF. V gene TRBV20-1 combines with J gene TRBJ2-4; TRBD1 aligns across 9 bases. The ends lost 0 bases at V and 0 bases at J; junction bases unmatched: 6. The CDR3 spans 17 residues. The germline V gene has CDR1 DFQATT and CDR2 SNEGSKA (reference sequence).

Only a few counts were recorded for this clonotype. The genes are TRBV3-1 and TRBJ2-4; D is uncertain. This CDR3 has 15 amino acids. The ends were cut back, 0 bases at V and 0 bases at J, with 6 bases in the middle. Germline values: CDR1 LGHDT, CDR2 YNNKEL (reference sequence). This CDR3 is CASSQDQVAKNIQYF. CDR3 in DNA: TGTGCCAGCAGCCAAGATCAGGTAGCCAAAAACATTCAGTACTTC.

This clonotype was seen a handful of times. The chain joins TRBV14 to TRBJ2-4; 8 positions agree with TRBD1. The J call is uncertain, as TRBJ2-7 better fits the DNA end. Germline V gene sequence: CDR1 SGHDN, CDR2 FVKESK. CDR3 size: 16 residues. The CDR3 DNA follows: TGTGCCAGCAGCCAATTAGGACAGGGACTTCAGGACGAGCAGTACTTC. Amino acid sequence: CASSQLGQGLQDEQYF.

V and J are TRBV28 and TRBJ1-2; a possible D gene is TRBD1 (5 bases). V lost 6 bases, J lost 2 bases, and 10 bases lay in between. This CDR3 spans 13 amino acids. Germline V gene lookup returns CDR1 MDHEN and CDR2 SYDVKM. CDR3 protein: CASREQENYGYTF. In DNA, the CDR3 is TGTGCCAGCAGAGAACAGGAAAACTATGGCTACACCTTC.

The rearrangement links TRBV5-5 to TRBJ2-7; 8 bases are a match to TRBD1. The CDR3 totals 15 residues. Looked up from germline, CDR1 is SGHKS and CDR2 is YYEKEE (reference sequence). The V gene end was trimmed by 6 bases and the J gene end by 2 bases; junction bases not matched to a gene: 10. Here the CDR3 reads CASTITGGGPYEQYF. The CDR3 nucleotides are TGTGCCAGCACCATTACAGGGGGTGGCCCCTACGAGCAGTACTTC.

This clonotype was seen once. CDR3: CSARDIPGQGDYEQYF. The CDR3, as DNA: TGCAGTGCTAGAGATATCCCTGGACAGGGTGACTACGAGCAGTACTTC. V is TRBV20-1 and J is TRBJ2-5; the match to TRBD1 covers 8 bases. The DNA end is a closer match to TRBJ2-7, so the J assignment may be wrong. CDR3 length: 16 amino acids. Per germline, CDR1 DFQATT and CDR2 SNEGSKA (reference sequence).

This rearrangement joins TRBV9 to TRBJ2-1, with a possible D match to TRBD1 (8 bases). Judging by the DNA end, TRBJ2-7 fits better; the J call may be wrong. Germline V CDR1 and CDR2: SGDLS, YYNGEE. The CDR3 is 17 amino acids. CDR3 region: CASSPLSGTGSYNEQYF. CDR3 DNA: TGTGCCAGCAGCCCTTTAAGCGGGACAGGCTCCTACAATGAGCAGTACTTC.